This T cell receptor (beta chain) emerged from a study of beta chain features in type 1 diabetes. By way of CD45RO/CCR7/CD25/CD127/CD95/CD27, the CD4+ regulatory, stem cell-like memory, central memory and naive cells were sorted. This clone was seen more than once but under ten times. Expressed TCRB transcripts were sequenced, since all the RNA that had been isolated was reverse transcribed. Millions of reads, on average, came from each naive, central memory and regulatory T cell sample. Some clones are missing from TCRdb's copy, which holds only in-frame ones; the method was immunoSEQ multiplex PCR. The sample records nearly 350,000 clones, 7% to 9% being singletons. In germline, CDR1 is SEHNR, CDR2 FQNEAQ (reference sequence). This CDR3 is built from 14 residues. V trimming: 5 bases; J trimming: 0 bases; junction bases outside the gene matches: 0.

The gene calls are TRBV7-9 and TRBJ1-2; 10 bases agree with TRBD1. The clonotype was recovered from a woman younger than 35 in good health. The source material was central memory CD4+ T cells from blood. CDR3: CASSGTGANYGYTF. The CDR3 coding sequence is TGTGCCAGCAGCGGGACAGGGGCTAACTATGGCTACACCTTC.